The 24 T cell receptor beta chains given below trace back to one sample, sequenced in a study of cytomegalovirus exposure and HLA in healthy donors. 60 Vbeta and 13 Jbeta primers were used in PCR. Profiling relied on immunoSEQ multiplex PCR, and the TCRdb table lists in-frame clones only, not all of them. Of 220,000 or so clones listed, 70% to 80% are singletons. The sample consisted of PBMCs. These receptors all come from a woman aged 25 to 39 in good health and CMV-seronegative.

This chain uses TRBV5-1 with TRBJ2-7, with TRBD2 matching 9 bases. CDR3 length equals 15 residues. The germline V gene has CDR1 SGHRS and CDR2 YFSETQ. V shed 0 bases, J shed 4 bases, and the junction held 5 bases outside the gene matches. CDR3 coding DNA: TGCGCCAGCAGCTTGGCTAGTAGCGGGAGATACGAGCAGTACTTC. Translated: CASSLASSGRYEQYF.

The genes are TRBV7-9 and TRBJ1-1; D is perhaps TRBD1 (5 bases). CDR3 length: 17 residues. CDR1 is SEHNR, CDR2 FQNEAQ, per germline (reference sequence). V was trimmed by 4 bases and J by 1 base, leaving 19 bases between them. CDR3 in DNA: TGTGCCAGCAGCTCCCCAGTCGGGAGGGACGAGAACACTGAAGCTTTCTTT. This translates into CASSSPVGRDENTEAFF.

The rearrangement links TRBV10-3 to TRBJ2-7; 13 bases agree with TRBD2. Trimming removed 6 bases from V and 2 bases from J; junction bases left unmatched: 1. Germline V gene data show CDR1 as ENHRY and CDR2 as SYGVKD. The CDR3 is made up of 14 amino acids. For the CDR3, the DNA is TGTGCCATCAGCGGGACTAGCGGGGCCTACGAGCAGTACTTC. Its translation: CAISGTSGAYEQYF.

The chain employs TRBV6-5 and TRBJ2-1; a weak D match, TRBD2 (6 bases). The CDR3 has 12 amino acids. V lost 10 bases, J lost 5 bases, and 12 bases lay in between. Germline-derived CDR1 and CDR2 are MNHEY and SVGAGI. The chain's CDR3 is CATKRVDNEQFF. Here the CDR3 DNA reads TGTGCCACGAAGCGGGTCGACAATGAGCAGTTCTTC.

CDR3 residues: CAWNEGSNQPQHF. In DNA, the CDR3 is TGTGCCTGGAACGAGGGAAGCAATCAGCCCCAGCATTTT. The chain links TRBV30 to TRBJ1-5, with D unclear. Germline CDR1 reads GTSNPN; CDR2 reads SVGIG (reference sequence). The CDR3 is 13 amino acids. Trimming stripped 4 bases from V and 1 base from J, with 8 bases between.

The CDR3 loop is CASSWTSGFTDTQYF. The CDR3 DNA sequence: TGTGCCAGCAGCTGGACTAGCGGATTCACAGATACGCAGTATTTT. This chain connects TRBV7-6 to TRBJ2-3, with 10 bases lining up with TRBD2. This CDR3 is built from 15 residues. Germline CDR1 SGHVS, CDR2 FNYEAQ. With 4 bases clipped from V and 2 bases from J, the junction kept 3 bases outside the gene matches.

The chain employs TRBV19 and TRBJ2-3; D remains unclear. Trimming cost V 3 bases and J 1 base, with 5 bases left between them. The germline CDR1 and CDR2 sequences are LNHDA and SQIVND (reference sequence). The CDR3 totals 13 residues. The CDR3 DNA reads as TGTGCCAGTAGTATCCAGGGCACAGATACGCAGTATTTT. The encoded protein is CASSIQGTDTQYF. Full variable domain (missing parts from reference TRBV19 and TRBJ2-3): DGGITQSPKYLFRKEGQNVTLSCEQNLNHDAMYWYRQDPGQGLRLIYYSQIVNDFQKGDIAEGYSVSREKKESFPLTVTSAQKNPTAFYLCASSIQGTDTQYFGPGTRLTVL.

The gene calls are TRBV19 and TRBJ1-1, with D possibly matching TRBD1 (5 bases). The CDR3 is 15 amino acids. V gave up 7 bases and J gave up 1 base, with 16 bases separating them. CDR1 and CDR2 from the germline V gene are LNHDA and SQIVND (reference sequence). Here the CDR3 reads CASIPLGRGNTEAFF. CDR3 in DNA: TGTGCCAGTATTCCTCTGGGGCGGGGGAACACTGAAGCTTTCTTT.

V gene TRBV5-6 combines with J gene TRBJ1-2; tentative D call: TRBD1 (5 bases). This CDR3 spans 17 amino acids. Germline CDR1 is SGHDT and CDR2 is YYEEEE. The ends were cut back, 7 bases at V and 6 bases at J, with 28 bases in the middle. The CDR3 DNA follows: TGTGCCAGCGCTAGGTCCCCGGCTGTCGGGGGATCCAATGGCTACACCTTC. Its protein is CASARSPAVGGSNGYTF.

A single count supports this clone. The CDR3, as DNA: TGTGCCAGCACCTTTGGAGGGGGGGCCGGAGAGACCCAGTACTTC. This translates into CASTFGGGAGETQYF. The V gene is TRBV7-8, the J gene TRBJ2-5, with D maybe TRBD2 (7 bases). The germline V gene encodes CDR1 SGHVS and CDR2 FQNEAQ. Trimming took off 7 bases at V and 4 bases at J, with 19 bases between the two ends. The CDR3 totals 15 residues.

V usage is TRBV7-9 and J usage is TRBJ1-4; a possible D gene is TRBD1 (6 bases). Germline CDR1 SEHNR, CDR2 FQNEAQ (reference sequence). The CDR3 covers 14 residues. V gave up 3 bases and J gave up 5 bases, with 10 bases separating them. Here the CDR3 reads CASSLDSLNEKLFF. Here the CDR3 DNA reads TGTGCCAGCAGCTTGGACAGCCTAAATGAAAAACTGTTTTTT.

This sequence joins TRBV5-1 and TRBJ2-7, with TRBD1 identical over 10 bases. Trimming took 6 bases from V and 3 from J; bases not matched to a gene: 6. From germline, CDR1 is SGHRS and CDR2 YFSETQ. The CDR3 covers 14 residues. CDR3 bases: TGCGCCAGCAAAATAGGGACAGGGGTCTACGAGCAGTACTTC. Protein: CASKIGTGVYEQYF.

A single count supports this clone. The chain combines TRBV5-6 with TRBJ2-5; weak D call: TRBD2 (5 bases). Germline V gene data show CDR1 as SGHDT and CDR2 as YYEEEE. CDR3 size: 13 residues. Trimming removed 5 bases from V and 9 bases from J, with 17 bases in between. DNA of the CDR3: TGTGCCAGCAGGCCAGGAGGCACTCAGGCCCAGTACTTC. Protein: CASRPGGTQAQYF.

The chain uses TRBV9 and TRBJ2-7, with D possibly being TRBD1 (5 bases). Germline CDR1 is SGDLS and CDR2 is YYNGEE. This CDR3 is built from 12 residues. This chain's CDR3 is CASGAEPYEQYF. CDR3 coding DNA: TGTGCTTCTGGGGCGGAGCCCTACGAGCAGTACTTC.

The chain joins TRBV7-9 to TRBJ2-2; no firm D call. CDR3 length: 15 residues. Germline CDR1 reads SEHNR; CDR2 reads FQNEAQ (reference sequence). Trimming left V 4 bases short and J 6 bases short, with 15 bases between. The DNA of the CDR3 is TGTGCCAGCAGCTCCCAGGCTGGGTGGTCCGGGGAGCTGTTTTTT. Translation gives CASSSQAGWSGELFF. Full variable domain (missing parts from reference TRBV7-9 and TRBJ2-2): DTGVSQNPRHKITKRGQNVTFRCDPISEHNRLYWYRQTLGQGPEFLTYFQNEAQLEKSRLLSDRFSAERPKGSFSTLEIQRTEQGDSAMYLCASSSQAGWSGELFFGEGSRLTVL.

The chain is built from TRBV2 and TRBJ1-1; D gene unclear. Trimming stripped 11 bases from V and 5 bases from J, with 15 bases between. Looked up from germline, CDR1 is SNHLY and CDR2 is FYNNEI. The CDR3 contains 12 residues. CDR3 DNA sequence: TGTGCCGAAGGGCGGGGAGGAACTGAAGCTTTCTTT. Translated: CAEGRGGTEAFF.

The J gene is TRBJ1-1, the V gene TRBV7-9; D is perhaps TRBD1 (6 bases). There are 14 residues in the CDR3. CDR1 and CDR2 (germline): SEHNR, FQNEAQ (reference sequence). V shed 5 bases and J shed 4 bases, with 14 bases lying between them. CDR3 DNA: TGTGCCAGCAGCACGAGCGGGGGCGGCACTGAAGCTTTCTTT. Its protein is CASSTSGGGTEAFF.

This rearrangement joins TRBV10-1 to TRBJ2-3; 7 bases agree with TRBD1. Germline V CDR1 and CDR2: WNHNN, SYGVQD (reference sequence). The V gene end was trimmed by 0 bases and the J gene end by 3 bases; junction bases not matched to a gene: 6. This CDR3 comprises 16 residues. CDR3 loop: CASSESRGRRTDTQYF. CDR3 bases: TGCGCCAGCAGTGAGTCGAGGGGGCGCAGGACAGATACGCAGTATTTT.

The chain carries TRBV2 and TRBJ1-1, with TRBD1 matching 10 bases. CDR3 length: 16 residues. From germline, CDR1 is SNHLY and CDR2 FYNNEI. Losses at the gene ends were 8 bases for V and 4 bases for J; bases not matched to a gene: 13. The CDR3 spells CASWGQGTSGGTEAFF. The CDR3 DNA follows: TGTGCCAGCTGGGGACAGGGGACCTCGGGGGGCACTGAAGCTTTCTTT.

The V and J genes are TRBV5-1 and TRBJ2-7; TRBD2 aligns across 10 bases. The CDR3 consists of 14 residues. The V gene's germline CDR1 is SGHRS and CDR2 YFSETQ. The J segment lost 0 bases and the V segment lost 7 bases, leaving 4 bases of the junction unmatched. The CDR3 loop reads CASGLAELSYEQYF. In nucleotides, the CDR3 is TGCGCCAGCGGACTAGCGGAACTCTCCTACGAGCAGTACTTC.

The chain has TRBV11-2 and TRBJ2-3; 7 bases agree with TRBD1. V shed 5 bases, J shed 8 bases, and the junction held 10 bases outside the gene matches. CDR1 is SGHAT, CDR2 FQNNGV, per germline. The CDR3 contains 14 residues. This chain's CDR3 is CASSQGGAVGTQYF. CDR3 nucleotide sequence: TGTGCCAGCAGCCAAGGGGGCGCCGTCGGTACGCAGTATTTT. Together with reference TRBV11-2 and TRBJ2-3, the CDR3 gives the full variable domain: EAGVAQSPRYKIIEKRQSVAFWCNPISGHATLYWYQQILGQGPKLLIQFQNNGVVDDSQLPKDRFSAERLKGVDSTLKIQPAKLEDSAVYLCASSQGGAVGTQYFGPGTRLTVL.

This chain uses TRBV6-1 with TRBJ1-1; D is perhaps TRBD1 (5 bases). Germline V gives CDR1 MNHNS, CDR2 SASEGT. V lost 4 bases and J 1 base, leaving 10 bases between the germline ends. This CDR3 is built from 14 residues. CDR3 loop: CASSGITGNTEAFF. CDR3 DNA: TGTGCCAGCAGTGGCATCACAGGGAACACTGAAGCTTTCTTT.

The V gene is TRBV6-5, the J gene TRBJ1-4; TRBD1 aligns across 7 bases. In germline, CDR1 is MNHEY, CDR2 SVGAGI. Trimming took 6 bases from V and 2 from J; bases not matched to a gene: 6. This CDR3 is 15 amino acids long. CDR3 DNA sequence: TGTGCCAGCAGCCGATCAGGGGGGACTAATGAAAAACTGTTTTTT. It translates to CASSRSGGTNEKLFF.

This clone was detected only once. In DNA, the CDR3 is TGTGCCAGCAGCTTAGATCCGGCGGCTGCTAACTATGGCTACACCTTC. Protein product: CASSLDPAAANYGYTF. The chain joins TRBV11-2 to TRBJ1-2; the D is unclear. The CDR3 contains 16 residues. The V and J ends lost 0 bases and 0 bases respectively, with 11 bases between them. The germline V gene has CDR1 SGHAT and CDR2 FQNNGV.